A single sample gave rise to the 19 T cell receptor beta chains below, sequenced in a study of blood T cell repertoires in COVID-19. Assay used: immunoSEQ multiplex PCR; TCRdb lists only in-frame clones, some missing. The data hold some 200,000 clones, with 80% to 90% observed a single time. The sequencing input was peripheral blood. Receptors originate from a woman of 80 years or more with acute or convalescent COVID-19.

This sequence joins TRBV7-6 and TRBJ2-2; a possible D gene is TRBD1 (5 bases). Germline CDR1 is SGHVS and CDR2 is FNYEAQ. The CDR3 covers 17 residues. V dropped 1 base and J dropped 8 bases, with 20 bases sitting between them. CDR3 sequence: CASSLVGQAANRGELFF. Written as DNA, the CDR3 is TGTGCCAGCAGCTTAGTGGGGCAGGCCGCGAACAGAGGGGAGCTGTTTTTT. The full variable domain, with the rest looked up from reference TRBV7-6 and TRBJ2-2, is GAGVSQSPRYKVTKRGQDVALRCDPISGHVSLYWYRQALGQGPEFLTYFNYEAQQDKSGLPNDRFSAERPEGSISTLTIQRTEQRDSAMYRCASSLVGQAANRGELFFGEGSRLTVL.

This clone was observed a handful of times. This sequence joins TRBV6-2 or TRBV6-3 and TRBJ1-1; possibly TRBD1 for D (6 bases). V was cut by 1 base and J by 4 bases, with 13 bases left in between. CDR3 length equals 15 residues. From germline, CDR1 is MNHEY and CDR2 SVGEGT. Here the CDR3 DNA reads TGTGCCAGCAGTTACTTAGGGGGAGGGGGCACTGAAGCTTTCTTT. Amino acid sequence: CASSYLGGGGTEAFF.

V and J are TRBV7-2 and TRBJ1-3; 7 bases line up with TRBD1. Losses at the gene ends were 5 bases for V and 4 bases for J; bases not matched to a gene: 8. The CDR3 length is 15 residues. The germline V gene has CDR1 SGHTA and CDR2 FQGNSA. CDR3 in DNA: TGTGCCAGCAGCAGGCAGACAGGGTTCGGAAACACCATATATTTT. It codes for CASSRQTGFGNTIYF. The full variable domain, in which reference TRBV7-2 and TRBJ1-3 provide the parts outside the CDR3, is GAGVSQSPSNKVTEKGKDVELRCDPISGHTALYWYRQSLGQGLEFLIYFQGNSAPDKSGLPSDRFSAERTGGSVSTLTIQRTQQEDSAVYLCASSRQTGFGNTIYFGEGSWLTVV.

The rearrangement uses TRBV27 and TRBJ2-2, with D perhaps TRBD1 (5 bases). V was shortened by 2 bases and J by 4 bases, with 14 bases between the two germline ends. The CDR3 loop spans 16 amino acids. CDR1 is MNHEY, CDR2 SMNVEV, per germline (reference sequence). CDR3 sequence (DNA): TGTGCCAGCAGTTTACAAGGGGTGATCGGCACCGGGGAGCTGTTTTTT. It codes for CASSLQGVIGTGELFF.

The rearrangement uses TRBV9 and TRBJ2-5, with D possibly matching TRBD2 (6 bases). CDR3 length: 14 amino acids. Germline loops: CDR1 SGDLS, CDR2 YYNGEE. V was pared by 6 bases and J by 3 bases, with 15 bases between. Written as DNA, the CDR3 is TGTGCCAGCAACCGGGGGACTCAAGAAGAGACCCAGTACTTC. Translating it yields CASNRGTQEETQYF.

This clone was found once. V usage is TRBV28 and J usage is TRBJ2-7, with 7 bases matching TRBD1. V lost 5 bases and J lost 6; bases outside the gene matches: 4. The CDR3 covers 12 residues. From germline, CDR1 is MDHEN and CDR2 SYDVKM. CDR3 sequence reads: CASSTGAREQYF. The CDR3 nucleotides are TGTGCCAGCAGTACAGGGGCTCGCGAGCAGTACTTC.

V gene TRBV6-4 combines with J gene TRBJ1-2; 8 positions agree with TRBD1. The length of the CDR3 is 13 residues. The J segment lost 11 bases and the V segment lost 6 bases, leaving 11 bases of the junction unmatched. Germline V CDR1 and CDR2: MRHNA, SNTAGT. CDR3 in amino acids: CASSPGKDREYTF. The CDR3 DNA sequence: TGTGCCAGCAGCCCTGGGAAGGACAGGGAGTACACCTTC.

V and J are TRBV30 and TRBJ2-7; D might be TRBD1 (7 bases). V was shortened by 2 bases and J by 6 bases, with 14 bases between the two germline ends. This CDR3 comprises 13 residues. CDR1 is GTSNPN, CDR2 SVGIG, per germline (reference sequence). The CDR3 sequence: CAWSSGGGIEQYF. The CDR3 DNA reads as TGTGCCTGGAGTTCAGGGGGAGGAATCGAGCAGTACTTC. The full variable domain, with the rest looked up from reference TRBV30 and TRBJ2-7, is SQTIHQWPATLVQPVGSPLSLECTVEGTSNPNLYWYRQAAGRGLQLLFYSVGIGQISSEVPQNLSASRPQDRQFILSSKKLLLSDSGFYLCAWSSGGGIEQYFGPGTRLTVT.

V is TRBV18 and J is TRBJ1-1, with TRBD1 matching over 7 bases. The junction had 5 bases not matched to a gene; V was cut back by 3 bases and J by 1 base. Germline lookup yields CDR1 KGHSH and CDR2 LQKENI. This CDR3 contains 15 residues. CDR3 in DNA: TGTGCCAGCTCACCGTTGACAGGGACGAACACTGAAGCTTTCTTT. Amino acid sequence: CASSPLTGTNTEAFF.

The chain couples TRBV15 to TRBJ2-5, with 8 positions matching TRBD2. Germline values: CDR1 LNHNV, CDR2 YYDKDF (reference sequence). Unmatched junction bases numbered 7, after V lost 5 bases and J lost 5 bases. The CDR3 runs to 14 residues. CDR3 protein: CATSPGGTGETQYF. The CDR3 DNA is TGTGCCACCAGCCCGGGGGGGACTGGGGAGACCCAGTACTTC.

This sequence joins TRBV5-1 and TRBJ1-6; D remains ambiguous. In germline, CDR1 is SGHRS, CDR2 YFSETQ. V dropped 4 bases and J dropped 10 bases, with 18 bases sitting between them. The CDR3 extends over 15 amino acids. CDR3: CASSVSAGSNSPLHF. The CDR3 region has the DNA TGCGCCAGCAGCGTCTCCGCAGGTTCTAACTCACCCCTCCACTTT.

The chain joins TRBV13 to TRBJ1-1, with TRBD1 identical over 9 bases. V lost 3 bases and J lost 10; bases outside the gene matches: 9. CDR1 is PRHDT, CDR2 FYEKMQ, per germline (reference sequence). This CDR3 region has 14 residues. CDR3 residues: CASSLGTGNVVAFF. For the CDR3, the DNA is TGTGCCAGCAGCTTGGGGACAGGGAATGTCGTAGCTTTCTTT.

The chain recombines TRBV18 with TRBJ1-1, with TRBD1 matching 7 bases. The V segment lost 3 bases and the J segment 1 base; nucleotides outside the gene matches: 5. The germline gives CDR1 KGHSH, CDR2 LQKENI. The CDR3 has 15 residues. The CDR3 loop reads CASSPQGVSNTEAFF. The CDR3 bases are TGTGCCAGCTCACCTCAGGGGGTTTCGAACACTGAAGCTTTCTTT. Together with reference TRBV18 and TRBJ1-1, the CDR3 gives the full variable domain: NAGVMQNPRHLVRRRGQEARLRCSPMKGHSHVYWYRQLPEEGLKFMVYLQKENIIDESGMPKERFSAEFPKEGPSILRIQQVVRGDSAAYFCASSPQGVSNTEAFFGQGTRLTVV.

This clone was observed many times. The rearrangement links TRBV19 to TRBJ2-7, with 7 bases matching TRBD2. The CDR3 totals 14 residues. V shed 1 base, J shed 6 bases, and the junction held 6 bases outside the gene matches. Germline CDR1 and CDR2: LNHDA and SQIVND (reference sequence). CDR3 residues: CASSIVAGDSEQYF. For the CDR3, the DNA is TGTGCCAGTAGTATAGTGGCGGGAGATAGCGAGCAGTACTTC.

CDR3 sequence (DNA): TGCGCCAGCAGCCAAGAGGGGGCCGGGTGGGAGCCCCAGCATTTT. Amino acid sequence: CASSQEGAGWEPQHF. The genes are TRBV4-1 and TRBJ1-5; tentative D call: TRBD1 (6 bases). Germline values: CDR1 MGHRA, CDR2 YSYEKL. V lost 0 bases and J 8 bases, leaving 14 bases between the germline ends. This CDR3 has 15 residues.

The chain is built from TRBV6-5 and TRBJ2-3, with 8 bases identical to TRBD2. CDR1 MNHEY and CDR2 SVGAGI come from the germline V gene. This CDR3 is 15 amino acids long. The trim removed 8 bases at V and 1 base at J, leaving 8 bases unmatched. As DNA, the CDR3 is TGTGCCAGCCATCAACGGCGGGGGGGCACAGATACGCAGTATTTT. Its protein product is CASHQRRGGTDTQYF.

The V call is TRBV28, the J call TRBJ2-7; 7 bases align to TRBD1. The CDR3 contains 14 residues. V shed 6 bases, J shed 2 bases, and the junction held 7 bases outside the gene matches. Germline assignment: CDR1 MDHEN and CDR2 SYDVKM. The CDR3 coding sequence is TGTGCCAGCAGCCCGGACAGGTCTACCTACGAGCAGTACTTC. This gives the protein CASSPDRSTYEQYF.

The CDR3 bases are TGTGCCAGCAGGAAGAGCGGGAGGTACGAGCAGTACTTC. Its translation is CASRKSGRYEQYF. The V gene is TRBV28, the J gene TRBJ2-7; 9 nucleotides agree with TRBD2. The germline CDR1 and CDR2 sequences are MDHEN and SYDVKM. CDR3 length: 13 residues. Trimming cost V 6 bases and J 4 bases; bases outside gene matches: 4. Supplemented by reference TRBV28 and TRBJ2-7, the full variable domain reads DVKVTQSSRYLVKRTGEKVFLECVQDMDHENMFWYRQDPGLGLRLIYFSYDVKMKEKGDIPEGYSVSREKKERFSLILESASTNQTSMYLCASRKSGRYEQYFGPGTRLTVT.

The rearrangement links TRBV19 to TRBJ1-3; 7 positions match TRBD1. The germline gives CDR1 LNHDA, CDR2 SQIVND (reference sequence). V gave up 11 bases and J gave up 0 bases; unmatched junction bases: 13. CDR3 length: 16 residues. CDR3 amino acids: CASQSWQGVSGNTIYF. The CDR3 coding sequence is TGTGCCTCCCAAAGTTGGCAGGGGGTCTCTGGAAACACCATATATTTT.